This TCR beta chain was captured in a study of CD4 T cells in relation to SARS-CoV-2 and coronaviruses. Study details: ViraFEST: approximately ten-day antigen culture of PBMCs, then TCR beta CDR3 sequencing.

CD4+ T cells from unexposed donors were obtained before the COVID-19 pandemic (2011-2018). The cells were cultured for about ten days before CD4+ T cells were isolated. The data were produced by immunoSEQ multiplex PCR, yet TCRdb's version contains in-frame clones alone and is incomplete. The sample holds about 22,000 clones, roughly 70% seen once. To note about this clone: The antigen remains unidentified.

The CDR3 runs to 15 residues. CDR1 SGHTA and CDR2 FQGNSA come from the germline V gene. The V segment lost 3 bases and the J segment 0 bases; nucleotides outside the gene matches: 4. The source is a human donor in good health. The V and J genes are TRBV7-2 and TRBJ1-1, with 7 bases identical to TRBD1. The sample was CD4+ T cells from PBMCs, cultured in vitro. This chain's CDR3 is CASSFSTGLNTEAFF. The DNA of the CDR3 is TGTGCCAGCAGCTTTTCGACAGGGTTGAACACTGAAGCTTTCTTT.